A single sample gave rise to the 26 T cell receptor beta chains below, sequenced in a study of CD8 T cells in cerebrospinal fluid in Alzheimer's disease. TCRdb re-called the 10x single-cell sequencing reads and shows each CDR3 protein once, DNA omitted. The table lists roughly 1,500 distinct CDR3 sequences. Sequencing used cerebrospinal fluid. These receptors were obtained from a human donor in good health.

Judged by frequency, this clonotype is medium-sized. The rearrangement links TRBV12-3 or TRBV12-4 to TRBJ1-6; TCRdb reports TRBD1, a call that lacks DNA to check it against. This CDR3 comprises 13 residues. The CDR3: CASSPVFGSPLHF.

The rearrangement links TRBV19 to TRBJ1-1; checking the TCRdb D call of TRBD1 is not possible without DNA. The CDR3 is made up of 16 amino acids. CDR1 is LNHDA, CDR2 SQIVND, per germline (reference sequence). CDR3 in amino acids: CASSQGRGGMNTEAFF.

This clonotype ranks as medium-sized (0.01 to 0.1%) in terms of frequency. The CDR3 reads CASSPPGSNEQFF. The chain uses TRBV18 and TRBJ2-1. CDR3 length equals 13 residues. The germline gives CDR1 KGHSH, CDR2 LQKENI. Based on the CDR3 plus reference TRBV18 and TRBJ2-1, the full variable domain is NAGVMQNPRHLVRRRGQEARLRCSPMKGHSHVYWYRQLPEEGLKFMVYLQKENIIDESGMPKERFSAEFPKEGPSILRIQQVVRGDSAAYFCASSPPGSNEQFFGPGTRLTVL.

V and J are TRBV18 and TRBJ2-7; the TCRdb call, TRBD2, lacks DNA for checking. Germline V gives CDR1 KGHSH, CDR2 LQKENI. CDR3 length: 16 amino acids. The CDR3 spells CASSRSRTSGSYEQYF.

This clonotype registers large by frequency. The rearrangement joins TRBV4-1 to TRBJ2-7; as DNA is missing, the TRBD2 call by TCRdb cannot be tested. Looked up from germline, CDR1 is MGHRA and CDR2 is YSYEKL. The CDR3 length is 15 residues. This CDR3 is CASSQDLAAGYEQYF.

Measured by frequency, this clonotype is medium-sized (0.01 to 0.1%). The rearrangement links TRBV20-1 to TRBJ2-7. Germline V gene lookup returns CDR1 DFQATT and CDR2 SNEGSKA (reference sequence). This CDR3 is 11 amino acids long. CDR3: CSARLSYEQYF.

This clonotype shows up as medium-sized (0.01 to 0.1%) by frequency. The chain employs TRBV20-1 and TRBJ1-4. Looked up from germline, CDR1 is DFQATT and CDR2 is SNEGSKA (reference sequence). This CDR3 is 14 amino acids long. The CDR3 protein is CSASNIALNEKLFF.

This clonotype shows up as large (0.1 to 1%) by frequency. The chain employs TRBV28 and TRBJ2-7; TCRdb returns TRBD1, unconfirmable since there is no DNA. CDR1 is MDHEN and CDR2 is SYDVKM in the germline V gene. This CDR3 comprises 14 residues. This CDR3 reads CASSLRGGFYEQYF.

This clonotype is deemed large by its frequency. This chain joins TRBV7-2 and TRBJ1-1. There are 14 residues in the CDR3. Looked up from germline, CDR1 is SGHTA and CDR2 is FQGNSA. CDR3 amino acids: CASGIGTMNTEAFF.

This clonotype is called medium-sized (0.01 to 0.1%) based on its frequency. CDR3: CASSSGSGAYEQYF. The V call is TRBV5-1, the J call TRBJ2-7; checking the TCRdb D call of TRBD1 is not possible without DNA. This CDR3 contains 14 residues. Germline assignment: CDR1 SGHRS and CDR2 YFSETQ.

By frequency, this clonotype is medium-sized. This rearrangement joins TRBV18 to TRBJ1-2; TCRdb selects TRBD1, and the lack of DNA leaves this call unchecked. The length of the CDR3 is 16 residues. CDR1 is KGHSH, CDR2 LQKENI, per germline. The CDR3: CASSPPTGALGYGYTF.

Frequency places this clonotype as medium-sized. The V and J genes are TRBV7-2 and TRBJ2-3; TCRdb's assignment of TRBD2 cannot be checked, as there is no DNA. CDR1 and CDR2 (germline): SGHTA, FQGNSA. The CDR3 extends over 12 amino acids. CDR3 loop: CASSPGGTTTHF.

The V and J genes are TRBV5-6 and TRBJ2-3. The CDR3 length is 14 residues. CDR1 and CDR2 from the germline V gene are SGHDT and YYEEEE. CDR3 sequence reads: CASSFMASTDTQYF.

By frequency, this clonotype registers medium-sized. The chain has TRBV2 and TRBJ2-1; TCRdb's D gene call, TRBD1, goes unchecked for lack of DNA. Germline lookup yields CDR1 SNHLY and CDR2 FYNNEI. The CDR3 has 15 amino acids. CDR3 loop: CASSDLAGGYNEQFF.

Considering frequency, this clonotype is medium-sized. The chain has TRBV6-1 and TRBJ2-1; TCRdb reports TRBD1, a call that lacks DNA to check it against. The CDR3 consists of 13 residues. Germline-derived CDR1 and CDR2 are MNHNS and SASEGT. The CDR3 sequence: CASSTIQVFEQFF.

Frequency places this clonotype as medium-sized. This chain connects TRBV3-1 to TRBJ2-3; there is no DNA to check the TCRdb D call of TRBD2. Germline assignment: CDR1 LGHDT and CDR2 YNNKEL (reference sequence). The CDR3 extends over 15 amino acids. Here the CDR3 reads CASSQRAGAVDTQYF.

This clonotype counts as medium-sized by frequency. The chain employs TRBV5-6 and TRBJ2-2. Germline CDR1 and CDR2: SGHDT and YYEEEE. The CDR3 has 12 amino acids. The CDR3 here is CASSYRVGELFF.

Judged by frequency, this clonotype is large. The CDR3 loop reads CASSLGDSTYNEQFF. This rearrangement joins TRBV7-8 to TRBJ2-1; the TCRdb call, TRBD1, lacks DNA for checking. Germline-derived CDR1 and CDR2 are SGHVS and FQNEAQ. The CDR3 extends over 15 amino acids. The variable domain in full, with the rest retrieved from reference TRBV7-8 and TRBJ2-1, is GAGVSQSPRYKVAKRGQDVALRCDPISGHVSLFWYQQALGQGPEFLTYFQNEAQLDKSGLPSDRFFAERPEGSVSTLKIQRTQQEDSAVYLCASSLGDSTYNEQFFGPGTRLTVL.

This clonotype is identified as medium-sized from frequency. V is TRBV3-1 and J is TRBJ1-3. The germline V gene has CDR1 LGHDT and CDR2 YNNKEL (reference sequence). CDR3 length equals 11 residues. The CDR3: CASSSGNTIYF.

By frequency, this clonotype registers medium-sized. The chain has TRBV28 and TRBJ2-7; checking the TCRdb D call of TRBD1 is not possible without DNA. Germline-derived CDR1 and CDR2 are MDHEN and SYDVKM. The length of the CDR3 is 13 residues. The CDR3 sequence is CASRGTNSYEQYF.

The chain carries TRBV20-1 and TRBJ2-3; the TCRdb call, TRBD1, lacks DNA for checking. The CDR3 sequence is 14 residues long. From germline, CDR1 is DFQATT and CDR2 SNEGSKA (reference sequence). CDR3 protein: CSAERGPSTDTQYF.

This clonotype is identified as large from frequency. The chain combines TRBV5-1 with TRBJ2-5. Germline CDR1 SGHRS, CDR2 YFSETQ. The CDR3 consists of 15 residues. CDR3 in amino acids: CASSLVSQVQETQYF.

The J gene is TRBJ2-7, the V gene TRBV3-1; TCRdb reports TRBD2, a call that lacks DNA to check it against. CDR1 and CDR2 from the germline V gene are LGHDT and YNNKEL (reference sequence). The CDR3 has 15 residues. The CDR3: CASSLGLAGGPEQYF.

Frequency places this clonotype as medium-sized. The chain links TRBV5-5 to TRBJ2-2. CDR1 is SGHKS and CDR2 is YYEKEE in the germline V gene (reference sequence). The CDR3 totals 14 residues. The CDR3 sequence is CASSLGGNTGELFF.

The chain combines TRBV6-1 with TRBJ2-7. Germline lookup yields CDR1 MNHNS and CDR2 SASEGT. This CDR3 has 13 residues. The CDR3 here is CASSLASSYEQYF.

The chain links TRBV5-4 to TRBJ2-1; TCRdb picks TRBD1, but there is no DNA to check that call. This CDR3 region has 15 residues. Germline assignment: CDR1 SGHNT and CDR2 YYREEE (reference sequence). The CDR3 is CASSGKETGLNEQFF.